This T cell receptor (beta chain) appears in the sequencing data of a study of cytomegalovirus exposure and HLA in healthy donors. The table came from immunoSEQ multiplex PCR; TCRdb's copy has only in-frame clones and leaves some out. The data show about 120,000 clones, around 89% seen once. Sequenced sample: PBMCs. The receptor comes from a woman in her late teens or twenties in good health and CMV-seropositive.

The CDR3 bases are TGCGCCAGCAGCCAAGAGCAGGGATTCAATCAGCCCCAGCATTTT. This translates into CASSQEQGFNQPQHF. V usage is TRBV4-1 and J usage is TRBJ1-5; the D gene is possibly TRBD1 (5 bases). CDR3 size: 15 residues. The germline CDR1 and CDR2 sequences are MGHRA and YSYEKL. The V gene lost 0 bases and the J gene lost 3 bases, with 9 bases spanning the gap.